This TCR beta chain is from a study of T-cell memory formation after mild COVID-19 (dated by TCRdb to the early 2020s). Notes on the research overall: TCR sequence clusters from the two donors were found to be largely donor specific. Longitudinal TCRalpha and TCRbeta repertoire sequencing tracked T-cell clones expanding and contracting after mild COVID-19 in two donors. The cohort comprised two young, previously healthy adult volunteers, one female and one male. The paper as a whole reports these results and caveats: The study covered only a couple of mild cases, and larger cohorts including severe cases with pre-infection samples were considered necessary. SARS-CoV-2 specificity was not confirmed for the second-wave clones peaking on day 37. Some responding clones were detected in pre-infection memory, which suggested that pre-existing cross-reactive memory T cells had joined the SARS-CoV-2 response. From day 15 to 85, contracting clones showed balanced CD4/CD8 phenotypes, whereas a second wave of clones that expanded from day 15 to 37 leaned towards CD4+. Contracting CD4+ clones appeared mostly in the CM and EM memory subsets, whereas CD8+ clones were enriched in EMRA.

The V and J ends are trimmed by 3 bases and 0 bases, leaving 15 bases between them. The CDR3 spans 16 residues, from the cysteine through the phenylalanine. Only the CDR3 region is kept as DNA, spanning 48 bases read in frame from base 1. A word on this clonotype: Its antigen target is currently unknown. The sample holds no much larger clone one base away, and base qualities are not on file.

Ficoll-Paque density gradient centrifugation was used to isolate PBMCs. Reads for this sample came from an Illumina NovaSeq 6000. cDNA libraries for TCRalpha and TCRbeta were prepared by 5'RACE using constant-segment primers, with sample barcodes and unique molecular identifiers added. Trizol reagent was used to extract RNA from every sample. Library amplification was performed in two PCR steps, and a second sample barcode and Illumina TruSeq adapters were introduced in the second step. Sequencing of libraries was performed on an Illumina NovaSeq with 2 x 150 bp paired-end reads. On the authors' methods: The reads were demultiplexed and collapsed into UMI-guided consensus sequences using migec v1.2.7. Using mixcr v2.1.11, UMI consensuses were aligned to TRA and TRB V and J templates and then assembled into clonotypes. A clonotype was counted as expanded or contracted only when both edgeR and NoisET called the clonotype significant, with the noise models trained on biological replicates. For edgeR calls, the thresholds were a false discovery rate-adjusted p below 0.01 and a log2 fold-change of 1. As an exploratory analysis of dynamics, max-normalized trajectories of the 1000 most abundant clonotypes were examined by PCA with hierarchical clustering. Separately sequenced CD4+ and CD8+ repertoires were used to assign the CD4 or CD8 phenotype of responding clones. TCRdb's own reprocessing of the public reads used fastp at Q25 and MiXCR and kept productive beta chains. Rows matching on CDR3 protein sequence are summarized as one entry with the most common DNA and genes. The V and J calls shown here were made by TCRdb, not taken from the authors' results. Here the sample has approximately 190,000 distinct CDR3 sequences; around 16% occur a single time. Of the sample, 2% to 3% is held by the ten largest clones.

The sequence links TRBV12-3 or TRBV12-4 to TRBJ2-7, with TRBD2 perhaps the D gene, on 6 matching bases. The receptor comes from an adult woman who had mild COVID-19 (a few samples of this study predate the infection). The sample titles of this study are shuffled in the database, so cell type and time point are left out; the donor was told from shared clones. The sequenced sample was PBMCs or a T cell subset sorted from them (not recorded which). The bases read TGTGCCAGCAGTTTTGGGGGGAAAAGGAGCTCCTACGAGCAGTACTTC. Translation gives CASSFGGKRSSYEQYF.